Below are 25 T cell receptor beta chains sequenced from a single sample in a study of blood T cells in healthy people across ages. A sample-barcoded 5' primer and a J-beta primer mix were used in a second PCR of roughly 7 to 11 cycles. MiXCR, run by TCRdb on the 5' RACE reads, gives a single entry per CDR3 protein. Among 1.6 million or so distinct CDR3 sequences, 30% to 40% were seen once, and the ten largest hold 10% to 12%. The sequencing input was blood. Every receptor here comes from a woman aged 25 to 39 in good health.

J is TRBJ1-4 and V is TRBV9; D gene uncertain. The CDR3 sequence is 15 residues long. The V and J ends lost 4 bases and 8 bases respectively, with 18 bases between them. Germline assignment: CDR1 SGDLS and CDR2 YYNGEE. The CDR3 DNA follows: TGTGCCAGCAGCCCCAAGGCCCCCGGACGGGAAAAACTGTTTTTT. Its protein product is CASSPKAPGREKLFF.

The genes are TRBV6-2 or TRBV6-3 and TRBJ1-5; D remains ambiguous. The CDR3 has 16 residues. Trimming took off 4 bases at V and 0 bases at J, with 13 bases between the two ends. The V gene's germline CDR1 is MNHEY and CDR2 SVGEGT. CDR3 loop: CASSLRGVDSNQPQHF. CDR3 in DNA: TGTGCCAGCAGTTTACGAGGTGTTGATAGCAATCAGCCCCAGCATTTT.

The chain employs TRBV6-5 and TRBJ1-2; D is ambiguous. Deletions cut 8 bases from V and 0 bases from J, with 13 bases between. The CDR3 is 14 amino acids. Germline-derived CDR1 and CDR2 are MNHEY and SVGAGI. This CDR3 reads CASRPPGANYGYTF. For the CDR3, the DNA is TGTGCCAGCCGGCCTCCTGGGGCTAACTATGGCTACACCTTC.

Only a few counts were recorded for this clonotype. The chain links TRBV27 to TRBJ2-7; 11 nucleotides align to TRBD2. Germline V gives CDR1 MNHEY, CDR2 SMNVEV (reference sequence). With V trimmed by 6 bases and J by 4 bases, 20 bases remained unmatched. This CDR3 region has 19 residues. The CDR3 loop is CASSRTIPTIAGGQYEQYF. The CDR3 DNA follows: TGTGCCAGCAGCCGGACCATCCCCACAATAGCGGGGGGGCAGTACGAGCAGTACTTC.

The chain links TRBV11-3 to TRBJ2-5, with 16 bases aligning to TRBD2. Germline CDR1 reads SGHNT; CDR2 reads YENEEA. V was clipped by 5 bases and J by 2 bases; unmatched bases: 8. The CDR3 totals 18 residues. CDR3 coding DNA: TGTGCCAGCAGCCCCGGGACTAGCGGGGGGGCTTGGCAAGAGACCCAGTACTTC. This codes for CASSPGTSGGAWQETQYF.

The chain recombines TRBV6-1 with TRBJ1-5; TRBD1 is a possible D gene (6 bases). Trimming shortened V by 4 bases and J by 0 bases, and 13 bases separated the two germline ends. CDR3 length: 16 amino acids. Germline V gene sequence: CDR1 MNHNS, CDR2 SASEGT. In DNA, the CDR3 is TGTGCCAGCAGTGTTGCCAGGGGTTATAGCAATCAGCCCCAGCATTTT. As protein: CASSVARGYSNQPQHF.

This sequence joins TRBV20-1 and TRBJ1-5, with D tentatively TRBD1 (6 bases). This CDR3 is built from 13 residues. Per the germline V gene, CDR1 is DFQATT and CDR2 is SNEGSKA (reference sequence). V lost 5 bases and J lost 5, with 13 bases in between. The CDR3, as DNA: TGCAGTGCTCGGGGGGGCAATGATCAGCCCCAGCATTTT. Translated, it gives CSARGGNDQPQHF.

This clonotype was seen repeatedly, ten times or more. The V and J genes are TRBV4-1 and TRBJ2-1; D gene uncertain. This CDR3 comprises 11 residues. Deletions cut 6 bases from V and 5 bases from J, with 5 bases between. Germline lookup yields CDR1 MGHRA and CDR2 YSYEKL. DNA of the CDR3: TGCGCCAGCAGGTATCACAATGAGCAGTTCTTC. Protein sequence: CASRYHNEQFF.

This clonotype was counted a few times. The CDR3 reads CSAIPEQTQYF. In DNA form, the CDR3 reads TGCAGTGCTATCCCGGAGCAGACCCAGTACTTC. The chain links TRBV20-1 to TRBJ2-5; D is unclear. Germline CDR1 reads DFQATT; CDR2 reads SNEGSKA (reference sequence). This CDR3 contains 11 residues. Trimming shortened V by 4 bases and J by 6 bases, and 9 bases separated the two germline ends.

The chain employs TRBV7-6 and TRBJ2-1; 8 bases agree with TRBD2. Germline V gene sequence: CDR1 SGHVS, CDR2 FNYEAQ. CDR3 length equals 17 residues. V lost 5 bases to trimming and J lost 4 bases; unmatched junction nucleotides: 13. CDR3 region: CASSKRAGEGSYNEQFF. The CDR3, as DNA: TGTGCCAGCAGCAAAAGAGCGGGGGAAGGGAGTTACAATGAGCAGTTCTTC.

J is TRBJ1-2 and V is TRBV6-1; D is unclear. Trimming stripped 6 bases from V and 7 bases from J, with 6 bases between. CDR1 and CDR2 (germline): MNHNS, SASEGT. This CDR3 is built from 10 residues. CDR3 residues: CASRGFGYTF. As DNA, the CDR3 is TGTGCCAGCAGGGGTTTTGGCTACACCTTC.

CDR3 sequence: CASSQDSAALTDTQYF. In nucleotides, the CDR3 is TGCGCCAGCAGCCAAGATAGTGCGGCCCTCACAGATACGCAGTATTTT. The rearrangement joins TRBV4-1 to TRBJ2-3; no reliable D call. CDR1 is MGHRA, CDR2 YSYEKL, per germline. The CDR3 extends over 16 amino acids. V lost 0 bases, J lost 2 bases, and 12 bases lay in between.

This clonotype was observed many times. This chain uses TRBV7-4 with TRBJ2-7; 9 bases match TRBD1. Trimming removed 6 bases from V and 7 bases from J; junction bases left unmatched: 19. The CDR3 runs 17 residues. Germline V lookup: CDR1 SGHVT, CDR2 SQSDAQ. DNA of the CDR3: TGTGCCAGCAGTCCCTTTTGTGCGGGACAGGGTGTGGGAGAGCAGTACTTC. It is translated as CASSPFCAGQGVGEQYF. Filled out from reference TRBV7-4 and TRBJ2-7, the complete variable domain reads GAGVSQSPRYKVAKRGRDVALRCDSISGHVTLYWYRQTLGQGSEVLTYSQSDAQRDKSGRPSGRFSAERPERSVSTLKIQRTEQGDSAVYLCASSPFCAGQGVGEQYFGPGTRLTVT.

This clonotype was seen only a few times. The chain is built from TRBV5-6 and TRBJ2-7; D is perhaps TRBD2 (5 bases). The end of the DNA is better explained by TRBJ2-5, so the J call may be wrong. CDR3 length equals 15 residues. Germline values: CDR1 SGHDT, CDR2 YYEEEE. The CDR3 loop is CASSIGGRGRETQYF. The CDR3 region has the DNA TGTGCCAGCAGTATTGGCGGTCGGGGTCGAGAGACCCAGTACTTC.

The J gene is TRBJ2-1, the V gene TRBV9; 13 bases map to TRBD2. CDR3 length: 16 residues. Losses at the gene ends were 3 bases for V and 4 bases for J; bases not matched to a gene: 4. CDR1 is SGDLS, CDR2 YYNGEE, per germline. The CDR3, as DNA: TGTGCCAGCAGCGGAGAGACTAGCGGGGGGTACAATGAGCAGTTCTTC. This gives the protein CASSGETSGGYNEQFF. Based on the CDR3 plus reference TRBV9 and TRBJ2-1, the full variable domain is DSGVTQTPKHLITATGQRVTLRCSPRSGDLSVYWYQQSLDQGLQFLIQYYNGEERAKGNILERFSAQQFPDLHSELNLSSLELGDSALYFCASSGETSGGYNEQFFGPGTRLTVL.

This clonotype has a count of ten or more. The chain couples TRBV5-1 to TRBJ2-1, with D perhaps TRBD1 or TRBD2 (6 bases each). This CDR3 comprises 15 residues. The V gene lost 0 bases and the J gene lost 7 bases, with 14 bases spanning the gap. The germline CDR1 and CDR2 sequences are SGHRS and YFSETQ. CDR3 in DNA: TGCGCCAGCAGCTTGGAGAGGGGGGAATGGAATGAGCAGTTCTTC. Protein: CASSLERGEWNEQFF.

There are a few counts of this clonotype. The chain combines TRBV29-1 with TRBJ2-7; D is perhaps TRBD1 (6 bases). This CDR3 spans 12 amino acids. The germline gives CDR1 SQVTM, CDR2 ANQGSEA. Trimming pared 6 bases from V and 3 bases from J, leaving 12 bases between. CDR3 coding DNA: TGCAGCGTCGGGAACAGGGACTACGAGCAGTACTTC. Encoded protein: CSVGNRDYEQYF.

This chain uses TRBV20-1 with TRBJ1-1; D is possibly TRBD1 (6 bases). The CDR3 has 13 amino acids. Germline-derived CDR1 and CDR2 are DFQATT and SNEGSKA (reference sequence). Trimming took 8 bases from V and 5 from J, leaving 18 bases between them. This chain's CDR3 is CSPGDAAGTEAFF. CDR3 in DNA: TGCAGTCCAGGGGATGCCGCGGGTACTGAAGCTTTCTTT.

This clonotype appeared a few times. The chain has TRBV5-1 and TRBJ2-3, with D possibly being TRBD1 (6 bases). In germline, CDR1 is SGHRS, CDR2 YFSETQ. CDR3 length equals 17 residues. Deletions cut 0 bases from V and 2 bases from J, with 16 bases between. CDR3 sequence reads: CASSLAVQGSFTDTQYF. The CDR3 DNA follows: TGCGCCAGCAGCTTGGCCGTACAGGGAAGTTTCACAGATACGCAGTATTTT.

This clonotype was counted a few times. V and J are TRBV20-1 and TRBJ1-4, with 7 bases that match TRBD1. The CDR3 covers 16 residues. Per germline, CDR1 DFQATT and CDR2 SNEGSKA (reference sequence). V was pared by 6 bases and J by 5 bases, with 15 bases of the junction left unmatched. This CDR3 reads CSARDSARTWNEKLFF. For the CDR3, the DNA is TGCAGTGCCCGGGACAGCGCGCGCACGTGGAATGAAAAACTGTTTTTT.

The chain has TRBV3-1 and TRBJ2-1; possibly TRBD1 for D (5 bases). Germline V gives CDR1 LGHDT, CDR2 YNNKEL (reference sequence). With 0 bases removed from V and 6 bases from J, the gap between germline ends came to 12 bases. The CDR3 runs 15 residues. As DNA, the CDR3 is TGTGCCAGCAGCCAAGATGGGTCAGGGATCAATGAGCAGTTCTTC. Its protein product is CASSQDGSGINEQFF.

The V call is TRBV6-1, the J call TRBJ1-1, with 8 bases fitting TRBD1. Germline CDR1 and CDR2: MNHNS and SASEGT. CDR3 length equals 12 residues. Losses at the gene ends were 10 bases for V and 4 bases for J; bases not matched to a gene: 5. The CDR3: CATSDRVTEAFF. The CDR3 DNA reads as TGTGCCACCTCGGACAGGGTCACTGAAGCTTTCTTT.

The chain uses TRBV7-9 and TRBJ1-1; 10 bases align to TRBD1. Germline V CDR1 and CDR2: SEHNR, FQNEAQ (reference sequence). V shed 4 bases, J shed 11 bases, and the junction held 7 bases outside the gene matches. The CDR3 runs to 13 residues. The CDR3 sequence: CASSYGTGVGAFF. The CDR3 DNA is TGTGCCAGCAGCTATGGGACAGGGGTGGGCGCTTTCTTT.

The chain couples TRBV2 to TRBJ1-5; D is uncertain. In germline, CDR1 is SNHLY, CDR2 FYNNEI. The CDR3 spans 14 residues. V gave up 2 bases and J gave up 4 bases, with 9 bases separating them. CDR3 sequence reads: CASSEPSENQPQHF. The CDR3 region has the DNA TGTGCCAGCAGTGAACCTTCAGAGAATCAGCCCCAGCATTTT.

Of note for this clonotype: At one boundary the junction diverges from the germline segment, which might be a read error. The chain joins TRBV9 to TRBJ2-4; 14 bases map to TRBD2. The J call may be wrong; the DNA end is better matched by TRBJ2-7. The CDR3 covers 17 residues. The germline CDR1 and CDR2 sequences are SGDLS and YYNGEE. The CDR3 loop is CVSSAAGTSGGFYEQYF. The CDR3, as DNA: TGTGTCAGCAGCGCCGCCGGGACTAGCGGGGGTTTCTACGAGCAGTACTTC.